These T cell receptor beta chains were read from a single sample in a study of T-cell reconstitution after alpha-beta-depleted transplantation in children. TCRdb processed the PCR reads anew with MiXCR; each CDR3 protein has one entry. The sample lists hundreds of thousands of distinct CDR3 sequences, approximately 16% seen once, with roughly 3.3% in the top ten. The input for sequencing was PBMCs from the stem cell graft donor, taken from the stem cell graft. These receptor sequences come from a human donor who donated a stem cell graft to a child with acute lymphoblastic leukemia. CDR3s include the opening cysteine and the closing phenylalanine or tryptophan. Each record gives: clone size, CDR3 length, J gene, D gene, V gene, CDR3 protein, CDR3 DNA. A D gene is named only where the DNA matches it firmly. Part of the rows lack a size; the others show once, few, many or a class for expanded clones.

>-|17|TRBJ2-5|-|TRBV7-2
CASSRGRETGRVETQYF
TGTGCCAGCAGCCGGGGCAGGGAAACGGGCCGGGTAGAGACCCAGTACTTC
>-|13|TRBJ1-1|-|TRBV29-1
CSVGEQGNTEAFF
TGCAGCGTTGGTGAACAGGGGAACACTGAAGCTTTCTTT
>few|15|TRBJ2-3|TRBD2|TRBV20-1
CSAPSGRGYTDTQYF
TGCAGTGCGCCGAGCGGGAGGGGATACACAGATACGCAGTATTTT
>few|15|TRBJ2-3|-|TRBV15
CATSRDLGDTDTQYF
TGTGCCACCAGCAGAGATTTAGGGGACACAGATACGCAGTATTTT
>few|15|TRBJ2-7|TRBD2|TRBV5-1
CASSLGLAVGDEQYF
TGCGCCAGCAGCTTGGGGCTAGCGGTTGGAGACGAGCAGTACTTC
>-|17|TRBJ2-2|-|TRBV13
CASSFLGGGANTGELFF
TGTGCCAGCAGCTTTCTTGGCGGGGGCGCGAACACCGGGGAGCTGTTTTTT
>few|13|TRBJ1-1|TRBD1|TRBV30
CAWGTGGNTEAFF
TGTGCCTGGGGAACAGGGGGGAACACTGAAGCTTTCTTT
>-|14|TRBJ2-1|-|TRBV7-9
CASSLVRELTEQFF
TGTGCCAGCAGCTTAGTACGGGAGCTCACTGAGCAGTTCTTC
>few|15|TRBJ2-2|-|TRBV15
CATSRDKGNTGELFF
TGTGCCACCAGCAGAGATAAGGGGAACACCGGGGAGCTGTTTTTT
>-|16|TRBJ2-7|TRBD1|TRBV6-2/TRBV6-3
CASRDLDRPLSYEQYF
TGTGCCAGCAGAGATCTGGACAGGCCCTTGTCCTACGAGCAGTACTTC
>-|15|TRBJ2-2|-|TRBV5-1
CASSSGLAGTGELFF
TGCGCCAGCAGCTCCGGCCTCGCGGGCACCGGGGAGCTGTTTTTT
>few|17|TRBJ2-3|TRBD2|TRBV5-1
CASSLPGTSGRADTQYF
TGCGCCAGCAGCTTGCCTGGGACTAGCGGGAGAGCAGATACGCAGTATTTT
>few|15|TRBJ2-1|-|TRBV4-1
CASSQEETSVDEQFF
TGCGCCAGCAGCCAAGAAGAGACTAGTGTCGATGAGCAGTTCTTC
>-|11|TRBJ2-7|-|TRBV27
CASSGGFEQYF
TGTGCCAGCAGTGGGGGGTTCGAGCAGTACTTC
>few|12|TRBJ2-7|TRBD1|TRBV29-1
CSVPTGTGELYF
TGCAGCGTTCCTACCGGGACAGGGGAATTATACTTC
>many|14|TRBJ1-5|-|TRBV7-9
CASSPGQGSQPQHF
TGTGCCAGCAGTCCGGGGCAGGGGAGTCAGCCCCAGCATTTT
>few|14|TRBJ1-1|-|TRBV15
CATSFRGVGTEAFF
TGTGCCACCAGCTTCAGGGGAGTTGGTACTGAAGCTTTCTTT
>-|13|TRBJ2-7|-|TRBV29-1
CSVGGLAEYEQYF
TGCAGCGTGGGGGGGCTAGCGGAATACGAGCAGTACTTC
>-|17|TRBJ2-2|TRBD2|TRBV14
CASSQSRTSGRAGELFF
TGTGCCAGCAGCCAGTCGAGGACTAGCGGGAGGGCCGGGGAGCTGTTTTTT
>few|16|TRBJ2-7|-|TRBV27
CASSSPSRSLRDEQYF
TGTGCCAGCAGTTCCCCTAGTAGAAGCCTCCGCGACGAGCAGTACTTC
>few|16|TRBJ1-2|TRBD1|TRBV25-1
CASRHQDRGGNSGYTF
TGTGCCAGCAGACATCAGGACAGGGGAGGAAACTCTGGCTACACCTTC
>few|15|TRBJ2-1|TRBD2|TRBV20-1
CSGTALAGGNNEQFF
TGCAGTGGTACCGCACTAGCGGGAGGTAACAATGAGCAGTTCTTC
>few|16|TRBJ2-1|TRBD2|TRBV7-9
CASSLGASGRYDEQFF
TGTGCCAGCAGCTTAGGGGCTAGCGGGAGATATGATGAGCAGTTCTTC
>-|18|TRBJ1-2|-|TRBV4-1
CASSQSPPFDRTNYGYTF
TGCGCCAGCAGCCAAAGCCCCCCTTTCGACAGGACTAACTATGGCTACACCTTC
>-|15|TRBJ2-1|-|TRBV12-3/TRBV12-4
CASNLGQERYNEQFF
TGTGCCAGCAACCTGGGGCAGGAGCGCTACAATGAGCAGTTCTTC
>few|15|TRBJ2-7|TRBD1|TRBV5-1
CASRTGTGSPYEQYF
TGCGCCAGCCGAACTGGGACAGGGTCTCCCTACGAGCAGTACTTC
>few|16|TRBJ2-5|TRBD1|TRBV12-3/TRBV12-4
CASSATTGGGQETQYF
TGTGCCAGCAGTGCTACGACAGGGGGCGGGCAAGAGACCCAGTACTTC
>few|14|TRBJ2-7|TRBD2|TRBV9
CASSQGLASSEQYF
TGTGCCAGCAGCCAGGGACTAGCGTCCTCCGAGCAGTACTTC
>-|14|TRBJ1-5|-|TRBV4-2
CASSQGTVHQPQHF
TGTGCCAGCAGCCAAGGGACGGTTCATCAGCCCCAGCATTTT
>-|13|TRBJ1-2|-|TRBV15
CATVQGLGYGYTF
TGTGCCACCGTCCAGGGCCTTGGCTATGGCTACACCTTC
>few|13|TRBJ1-2|-|TRBV25-1
CASSPGPSPGYTF
TGTGCCAGCAGCCCGGGGCCTTCCCCGGGCTACACCTTC
>-|15|TRBJ2-2|-|TRBV18
CASSPFGREGGELFF
TGTGCCAGCTCACCATTCGGCAGGGAAGGCGGGGAGCTGTTTTTT
>-|14|TRBJ1-3|-|TRBV12-3/TRBV12-4
CASTRWSSGNTIYF
TGTGCCAGCACCAGGTGGAGCTCTGGAAACACCATATATTTT
>-|14|TRBJ2-7|TRBD1|TRBV20-1
CSASEGRGPYEQYF
TGCAGTGCTAGCGAGGGCAGGGGGCCCTACGAGCAGTACTTC
>few|16|TRBJ1-3|-|TRBV5-5
CASSSSPGSSGNTIYF
TGTGCCAGCAGCTCCTCCCCAGGGAGCTCTGGAAACACCATATATTTT
>-|10|TRBJ2-7|-|TRBV7-2
CASRIYEQYF
TGTGCCAGCAGGATTTACGAGCAGTACTTC
>few|13|TRBJ2-7|-|TRBV5-1
CASGDRLTYEQYF
TGCGCCAGCGGCGACAGGTTAACCTACGAGCAGTACTTC
>-|16|TRBJ2-5|TRBD2|TRBV4-2
CASSQGWTSPQETQYF
TGTGCCAGCAGCCAAGGGTGGACTAGCCCCCAAGAGACCCAGTACTTC
>few|14|TRBJ1-1|-|TRBV5-4
CASFRGVEETEAFF
TGTGCCAGCTTTCGAGGAGTCGAGGAGACTGAAGCTTTCTTT
>-|17|TRBJ2-7|TRBD2|TRBV5-1
CASSFSGTSGSAYEQYF
TGCGCCAGCAGCTTCAGTGGGACTAGCGGGTCAGCCTACGAGCAGTACTTC
>few|12|TRBJ2-5|-|TRBV7-2
CASSLLYGNRDF
TGTGCCAGCAGCTTATTGTACGGGAACAGGGACTTC
>many|13|TRBJ2-3|-|TRBV5-4
CASSWDFTDTQYF
TGTGCCAGCAGCTGGGACTTTACAGATACGCAGTATTTT
>-|15|TRBJ1-5|TRBD1|TRBV2
CASKIDRGKYQPQHF
TGTGCCAGCAAAATTGACAGGGGAAAATATCAGCCCCAGCATTTT
>-|13|TRBJ2-7|-|TRBV29-1
CSVAGVESYEQYF
TGCAGCGTTGCCGGGGTGGAATCCTACGAGCAGTACTTC
>-|13|TRBJ1-5|-|TRBV5-1
CASSLDSDQPQHF
TGCGCCAGCAGCTTGGACTCGGATCAGCCCCAGCATTTT
>once|15|TRBJ2-6|-|TRBV20-1
CSAKNRASGANVLTF
TGCAGTGCTAAGAACAGAGCCTCTGGGGCCAACGTCCTGACTTTC
>-|16|TRBJ2-2|-|TRBV12-3/TRBV12-4
CASSLPSPGTTGELFF
TGTGCCAGCAGTTTACCTTCACCAGGGACGACCGGGGAGCTGTTTTTT
>-|17|TRBJ2-1|TRBD2|TRBV7-9
CASSLVTSGGHYNEQFF
TGTGCCAGCAGCTTAGTGACTAGCGGGGGACACTACAATGAGCAGTTCTTC
>-|15|TRBJ2-1|TRBD2|TRBV5-1
CASSRSGTTYNEQFF
TGCGCCAGCAGCAGGTCCGGGACTACATACAATGAGCAGTTCTTC
>few|16|TRBJ2-1|-|TRBV20-1
CSARDPGRSSYNEQFF
TGCAGTGCTAGAGATCCGGGCAGGAGCTCCTACAATGAGCAGTTCTTC
>many|17|TRBJ2-5|TRBD2|TRBV7-9
CASSFELAGDGGETQYF
TGTGCCAGCAGCTTCGAACTAGCGGGAGATGGTGGAGAGACCCAGTACTTC